Listed here are 25 T cell receptor beta chains from one sample, sequenced in a study of shared clonotypes between healthy human individuals. Generated by immunoSEQ multiplex PCR, the TCRdb table keeps only in-frame clones and is missing some. The sample lists about 470,000 clones, 79% seen once, with approximately 13% in the top ten. Sequenced: PBMCs. The origin of the receptors is a woman aged 40 to 50 in good health. Some clones in this sample may be carry-over from other donors' samples.

The chain employs TRBV5-1 and TRBJ2-3; 13 bases agree with TRBD2. The CDR3 covers 18 residues. The germline gives CDR1 SGHRS, CDR2 YFSETQ. V shed 0 bases, J shed 3 bases, and the junction held 7 bases outside the gene matches. CDR3: CASSLAGVLAGGTDTQYF. DNA for the CDR3: TGCGCCAGCAGCTTGGCCGGGGTACTAGCGGGAGGGACAGATACGCAGTATTTT.

The gene calls are TRBV28 and TRBJ2-1; 9 bases line up with TRBD1. Losses at the gene ends were 7 bases for V and 5 bases for J; bases not matched to a gene: 9. The CDR3 covers 15 residues. CDR1 and CDR2 (germline): MDHEN, SYDVKM. CDR3 protein: CASTAGTGNHNEQFF. In DNA, the CDR3 is TGTGCCAGCACCGCTGGGACAGGGAACCACAATGAGCAGTTCTTC.

This clone was detected ten times or more. The CDR3 sequence: CASMKTGGYTEAFF. The CDR3 DNA sequence: TGTGCCAGTATGAAGACAGGGGGGTACACTGAAGCTTTCTTT. The rearrangement uses TRBV19 and TRBJ1-1; 9 nucleotides align to TRBD1. CDR1 is LNHDA and CDR2 is SQIVND in the germline V gene (reference sequence). The junction had 6 bases not matched to a gene; V was cut back by 7 bases and J by 3 bases. The CDR3 loop spans 14 amino acids.

V gene TRBV28 combines with J gene TRBJ2-6; D is unresolved. The germline gives CDR1 MDHEN, CDR2 SYDVKM. This CDR3 spans 15 amino acids. V was cut by 0 bases and J by 2 bases, with 5 bases left in between. CDR3 in DNA: TGTGCCAGCAGTTTATGGGTAGCTGGGGCCAACGTCCTGACTTTC. It is translated as CASSLWVAGANVLTF. Filled out from reference TRBV28 and TRBJ2-6, the complete variable domain reads DVKVTQSSRYLVKRTGEKVFLECVQDMDHENMFWYRQDPGLGLRLIYFSYDVKMKEKGDIPEGYSVSREKKERFSLILESASTNQTSMYLCASSLWVAGANVLTFGAGSRLTVL.

This chain uses TRBV7-8 with TRBJ1-3, with a possible D match to TRBD1 (5 bases). The germline V and J ends were trimmed by 5 bases and 0 bases, with 14 bases remaining between them. The CDR3 is 16 residues long. Per the germline V gene, CDR1 is SGHVS and CDR2 is FQNEAQ. In DNA, the CDR3 is TGTGCCAGCAGCCCCCTGCAGGGCTACTCTGGAAACACCATATATTTT. This translates into CASSPLQGYSGNTIYF.

The chain combines TRBV2 with TRBJ2-1; D perhaps matches TRBD1 (5 bases). V lost 2 bases and J 0 bases, leaving 11 bases between the germline ends. CDR3 size: 16 residues. The germline V gene encodes CDR1 SNHLY and CDR2 FYNNEI. CDR3: CASSEWGGRSYNEQFF. The CDR3 DNA is TGTGCCAGCAGTGAATGGGGCGGCCGCTCCTACAATGAGCAGTTCTTC. The full variable domain, in which reference TRBV2 and TRBJ2-1 provide the parts outside the CDR3, is EPEVTQTPSHQVTQMGQEVILRCVPISNHLYFYWYRQILGQKVEFLVSFYNNEISEKSEIFDDQFSVERPDGSNFTLKIRSTKLEDSAMYFCASSEWGGRSYNEQFFGPGTRLTVL.

Only one count was recorded for this clone. The chain is built from TRBV29-1 and TRBJ2-5; maybe TRBD2 (6 bases). This CDR3 is built from 14 residues. The V end lost 4 bases, the J end lost 10 bases, and 22 bases lay between the germline ends. Germline CDR1 is SQVTM and CDR2 is ANQGSEA. CDR3 loop: CSVGPGLGVVVQYF. DNA of the CDR3: TGCAGCGTTGGACCGGGACTGGGAGTGGTGGTCCAGTACTTC.

The V and J genes are TRBV28 and TRBJ1-2, with D hard to call. Trimming took off 2 bases at V and 6 bases at J, with 19 bases between the two ends. Germline CDR1 reads MDHEN; CDR2 reads SYDVKM. The CDR3 sequence is 16 residues long. CDR3 amino acids: CASSLPYTSSRDGYTF. CDR3 in DNA: TGTGCCAGCAGTTTACCTTACACCTCAAGCCGTGATGGCTACACCTTC.

V is TRBV9 and J is TRBJ2-1; the D is unclear. Per germline, CDR1 SGDLS and CDR2 YYNGEE. This CDR3 is 14 amino acids long. V was clipped by 7 bases and J by 0 bases, with 11 bases between them. The CDR3 sequence is CASRHLSSYNEQFF. The CDR3, as DNA: TGTGCCAGCCGTCATTTGAGCTCCTACAATGAGCAGTTCTTC.

In the case of this clone: This may be a read error, as it is one base from a much larger clone. V gene TRBV29-1 combines with J gene TRBJ1-1; D uncertain. Germline-derived CDR1 and CDR2 are SQVTM and ANQGSEA. With 4 bases removed from V and 4 bases from J, the gap between germline ends came to 10 bases. The CDR3 consists of 12 residues. CDR3 nucleotide sequence: TGCAGCGTTGGTTTCAGCCGCACTGAAGCTTTCTTT. Protein: CSVGFSRTEAFF.

The J gene is TRBJ2-1, the V gene TRBV29-1, with no clear D. The CDR3 has 14 residues. Trimming pared 6 bases from V and 2 bases from J, leaving 14 bases between. Germline-derived CDR1 and CDR2 are SQVTM and ANQGSEA. Here the CDR3 reads CSVIRPETYNEQFF. CDR3 coding DNA: TGCAGCGTCATTCGTCCTGAAACCTACAATGAGCAGTTCTTC.

The gene calls are TRBV6-1 and TRBJ1-5, with TRBD1 as a possible D gene (5 bases). V shed 6 bases and J shed 2 bases, with 8 bases lying between them. The CDR3 spans 13 residues. Germline loops: CDR1 MNHNS, CDR2 SASEGT. CDR3 DNA sequence: TGTGCCAGCAGGAGGGACGGCAATCAGCCCCAGCATTTT. This encodes CASRRDGNQPQHF.

The genes are TRBV11-3 and TRBJ2-5; 8 bases map to TRBD1. The germline V gene has CDR1 SGHNT and CDR2 YENEEA. This CDR3 comprises 15 residues. Trimming removed 5 bases from V and 0 bases from J; junction bases left unmatched: 5. The CDR3 DNA is TGTGCCAGCAGCACACGGACAGGGCACCAAGAGACCCAGTACTTC. Its translation: CASSTRTGHQETQYF.

The V and J genes are TRBV20-1 and TRBJ2-7, with D tentatively TRBD2 (5 bases). V shed 1 base and J shed 7 bases, with 8 bases lying between them. CDR3 size: 11 residues. Germline values: CDR1 DFQATT, CDR2 SNEGSKA (reference sequence). CDR3 protein: CSARGETEQYF. CDR3 nucleotide sequence: TGCAGTGCTAGAGGGGAGACAGAGCAGTACTTC.

The chain has TRBV28 and TRBJ2-5; 9 bases are shared with TRBD2. The germline V gene has CDR1 MDHEN and CDR2 SYDVKM. The CDR3 totals 17 residues. The J segment lost 5 bases and the V segment lost 5 bases, leaving 15 bases of the junction unmatched. The DNA of the CDR3 is TGTGCCAGCAGTCCCAGTCCTAGCGGGAAAGTATCGGAGACCCAGTACTTC. Protein sequence: CASSPSPSGKVSETQYF.

Only a few counts were recorded for this clone. This CDR3 is CASSSAIRAGGPYEQYF. CDR3 coding DNA: TGTGCCAGCAGTTCCGCCATTAGAGCGGGAGGGCCTTACGAGCAGTACTTC. The V gene is TRBV27, the J gene TRBJ2-7, with 10 bases fitting TRBD2. With 4 bases clipped from V and 4 bases from J, the junction kept 13 bases outside the gene matches. The germline CDR1 and CDR2 sequences are MNHEY and SMNVEV (reference sequence). The CDR3 runs to 17 residues.

As to this clone: Within the sample, other DNA sequences also encode this same CDR3. The chain couples TRBV18 to TRBJ2-3, with 8 bases aligning to TRBD1. With V trimmed by 2 bases and J by 4 bases, 2 bases remained unmatched. The CDR3 has 14 amino acids. In germline, CDR1 is KGHSH, CDR2 LQKENI. This chain's CDR3 is CASSPGQGADTQYF. The CDR3 DNA is TGTGCCAGCTCACCAGGACAGGGCGCAGATACGCAGTATTTT.

This chain connects TRBV18 to TRBJ1-1; unclear D gene. V was trimmed by 3 bases and J by 3 bases, leaving 11 bases between them. Germline CDR1 reads KGHSH; CDR2 reads LQKENI. CDR3 length: 14 amino acids. CDR3 sequence (DNA): TGTGCCAGCTCACCTTTCTCCGCGGACACTGAAGCTTTCTTT. This sequence encodes CASSPFSADTEAFF.

The V gene is TRBV5-1, the J gene TRBJ2-3, with 7 bases matching TRBD1. Germline V gene data show CDR1 as SGHRS and CDR2 as YFSETQ. The CDR3 covers 16 residues. Trimming cost V 0 bases and J 4 bases; bases outside gene matches: 8. The CDR3 is CASSLEATGWADTQYF. The CDR3 DNA is TGCGCCAGCAGCTTGGAAGCGACAGGGTGGGCAGATACGCAGTATTTT.

The chain joins TRBV19 to TRBJ2-6; D tentatively reads TRBD1 or TRBD2 (5 bases each). Germline assignment: CDR1 LNHDA and CDR2 SQIVND (reference sequence). CDR3 length: 15 residues. Trimming shortened V by 3 bases and J by 4 bases, and 10 bases separated the two germline ends. CDR3 nucleotide sequence: TGTGCCAGTAGTATGTCAGGGACGGGGGCCAACGTCCTGACTTTC. This translates into CASSMSGTGANVLTF.

The chain combines TRBV15 with TRBJ2-3; 12 bases agree with TRBD2. Unmatched junction bases numbered 4, after V lost 8 bases and J lost 1 base. Germline-derived CDR1 and CDR2 are LNHNV and YYDKDF (reference sequence). The CDR3 runs 15 residues. The CDR3 DNA sequence: TGTGCCACCGCGCGACTAGCGGGAGGCACAGATACGCAGTATTTT. Its translation is CATARLAGGTDTQYF.

The V and J genes are TRBV2 and TRBJ1-1, with D possibly TRBD1 on 6 matching bases. Trimming shortened V by 8 bases and J by 4 bases, and 17 bases separated the two germline ends. The CDR3 has 14 residues. Germline CDR1 SNHLY, CDR2 FYNNEI. CDR3 loop: CASARPRGGTEAFF. The DNA for the CDR3 is TGTGCCAGCGCCAGACCCAGGGGAGGCACTGAAGCTTTCTTT. The full variable domain, with the rest looked up from reference TRBV2 and TRBJ1-1, is EPEVTQTPSHQVTQMGQEVILRCVPISNHLYFYWYRQILGQKVEFLVSFYNNEISEKSEIFDDQFSVERPDGSNFTLKIRSTKLEDSAMYFCASARPRGGTEAFFGQGTRLTVV.

The rearrangement links TRBV28 to TRBJ2-7, with a weak D call TRBD2 (5 bases). V gave up 3 bases and J gave up 4 bases, with 7 bases separating them. The CDR3 loop spans 12 amino acids. CDR1 and CDR2 (germline): MDHEN, SYDVKM. The CDR3 protein is CASSLGRYEQYF. In DNA form, the CDR3 reads TGTGCCAGCAGTTTGGGGAGATACGAGCAGTACTTC.

The rearrangement uses TRBV5-4 and TRBJ2-5, with D perhaps given as TRBD1 or TRBD2 (5 bases each). The J call is uncertain, as TRBJ2-7 better fits the DNA end. Germline CDR1 is SGHNT and CDR2 is YYREEE (reference sequence). This CDR3 is 15 amino acids long. The CDR3 sequence: CASSPRDGNINEQYF. The CDR3 nucleotides are TGTGCCAGCAGCCCTCGGGACGGTAACATCAACGAGCAGTACTTC.

The V call is TRBV5-6, the J call TRBJ2-1; tentatively, D is TRBD1 or TRBD2 (6 bases each). From germline, CDR1 is SGHDT and CDR2 YYEEEE. Trimming took off 4 bases at V and 4 bases at J, with 15 bases between the two ends. This CDR3 has 15 amino acids. The CDR3 here is CASSPEGGYYNEQFF. CDR3 DNA: TGTGCCAGCAGCCCCGAGGGGGGATATTACAATGAGCAGTTCTTC.